The 10 T cell receptor beta chains given below trace back to one sample, sequenced in a study of T cells in Graves' hyperthyroidism and ophthalmopathy (dated by TCRdb to the late 2010s). Libraries were built with multiplex PCR. For sequencing, an Illumina HiSeq 2000 was employed. The TCR beta CDR3 regions were amplified from RNA transcripts. The first round of RT-PCR for the TCR CDR3 was performed with the HTBI primer set and the Qiagen OneStep RT-PCR kit. Through fastp at Q25 and MiXCR, TCRdb rebuilt clones from the public reads, retaining in-frame beta chains. Duplicate CDR3 protein sequences are folded into a single record with the most common DNA and genes. Within this sample are about half a million distinct CDR3 sequences, with about 15% of them counted one time only. Around 32% of the sample belongs to the ten largest clones. Material for sequencing was blood. All receptors derive from a young woman with Graves' ophthalmopathy.

This clonotype was recorded many times. The gene calls are TRBV5-4 and TRBJ2-2; 11 nucleotides match TRBD2. V trimming: 1 base; J trimming: 3 bases; junction bases outside the gene matches: 5. CDR1 is SGHNT, CDR2 YYREEE, per germline (reference sequence). This CDR3 contains 17 residues. The CDR3 nucleotides read TGTGCCAGCAGCTTGCGACTAGCGGGGATACACACCGGGGAGCTGTTTTTT. It translates to CASSLRLAGIHTGELFF.

Remarks on this clonotype: A much more abundant neighbour one base away suggests this may be a read error. The chain carries TRBV12-3 or TRBV12-4 and TRBJ1-2; D remains unclear. The CDR3 has 14 residues. For the CDR3, the DNA is TGTGCCAGCAGTTCCCGGAAGGGTAACTATGGCTACATCTTC. Its protein product is CASSSRKGNYGYIF.

This clonotype appeared many times. This chain uses TRBV6-1 with TRBJ2-7, with 8 bases aligning to TRBD1. Looked up from germline, CDR1 is MNHNS and CDR2 is SASEGT. The V segment lost 6 bases and the J segment 5 bases; nucleotides outside the gene matches: 9. CDR3 length equals 14 residues. Written as DNA, the CDR3 is TGTGCCAGCAGAACACAGGGGGTGAGTGACGAGCAGTACTTC. The encoded protein is CASRTQGVSDEQYF.

J is TRBJ1-5 and V is TRBV19, with 7 nucleotides matching TRBD1. This CDR3 region has 14 residues. The germline V gene has CDR1 LNHDA and CDR2 SQIVND (reference sequence). Germline trimming cut 3 bases from V and 6 bases from J; bases unmatched to any gene: 5. The CDR3 reads CASSMRDRVQPQHF. DNA of the CDR3: TGTGCCAGTAGTATGAGAGACAGGGTTCAGCCCCAGCATTTT.

In this sample, this clonotype turned up many times. This rearrangement joins TRBV27 to TRBJ2-7, with D possibly TRBD2 on 6 matching bases. The V end was cut by 5 bases, the J end by 9 bases, with 20 bases between. CDR3 length: 14 residues. CDR1 and CDR2 (germline): MNHEY, SMNVEV (reference sequence). CDR3 nucleotide sequence: TGTGCCAGCAGTCTCGCTAATAGCGGAGCTGGGCAGTACTTC. Its protein product is CASSLANSGAGQYF.

This chain links TRBV4-3 with TRBJ2-1; perhaps TRBD2 as D (6 bases). Trimming left V 3 bases short and J 1 base short, with 10 bases between. CDR1 and CDR2 from the germline V gene are LGHNA and YSLEER. This CDR3 has 15 residues. The CDR3, as DNA: TGCGCCAGCAGCCACCGGGAGACGTCCTACAATGAGCAGTTCTTC. Protein product: CASSHRETSYNEQFF.

This clonotype was detected many times. The V and J genes are TRBV3-1 and TRBJ2-7; D unresolved. Trimming stripped 4 bases from V and 3 bases from J, with 7 bases between. The CDR3 is 12 residues long. The germline CDR1 and CDR2 sequences are LGHDT and YNNKEL (reference sequence). CDR3 sequence: CASSRSNYEQYF. CDR3 in DNA: TGTGCCAGCAGCCGGAGTAACTACGAGCAGTACTTC.

V gene TRBV20-1 combines with J gene TRBJ2-2; D may be TRBD1 or TRBD2 (6 bases each). The germline V gene encodes CDR1 DFQATT and CDR2 SNEGSKA (reference sequence). This CDR3 is 15 amino acids long. Between the trimmed V and J ends, which lost 6 bases and 0 bases, there was a span of 14 bases. Written as DNA, the CDR3 is TGCAGTGCCCCCCTGGGGGGCACGAACACCGGGGAGCTGTTTTTT. The encoded protein is CSAPLGGTNTGELFF.

The rearrangement joins TRBV14 to TRBJ1-2, with D perhaps matching TRBD1 (5 bases). The V end lost 1 base, the J end lost 11 bases, and 17 bases lay between the germline ends. The CDR3 runs to 14 residues. Germline V gene sequence: CDR1 SGHDN, CDR2 FVKESK. Here the CDR3 DNA reads TGTGCCAGCAGCCAAGGGGGACTCTCCCTCGGTTACACCTTC. Protein: CASSQGGLSLGYTF.

In its sample, this clonotype was seen a few times. The genes are TRBV4-1 and TRBJ2-1; a weak D match, TRBD2 (5 bases). The V end lost 3 bases, the J end lost 0 bases, and 12 bases lay between the germline ends. Germline V gene sequence: CDR1 MGHRA, CDR2 YSYEKL. The CDR3 extends over 16 amino acids. The CDR3 DNA is TGCGCCAGCAGCCACTATACGGCGGGCTCCTACAATGAGCAGTTCTTC. The encoded protein is CASSHYTAGSYNEQFF.